This TCR beta chain was captured by sequencing in a study of graft-versus-host responses after intestinal transplantation. Study background: Transplantation in recipients was multivisceral, liver-intestinal, or isolated intestinal. Anti-thymocyte globulin induction, then tacrolimus and steroids for around three years, went to all recipients. Overall study results and limits: GvH clones appeared in recipient marrow, some first in ileum or blood.

The table came from immunoSEQ multiplex PCR; TCRdb's copy has only in-frame clones and leaves some out. The sample comprises about 130,000 clones, 80% to 95% of which are singletons, and 0.19% rests with the top ten. The CDR3 runs 16 residues. Trimming shortened V by 2 bases and J by 2 bases, and 14 bases separated the two germline ends. Germline lookup yields CDR1 KGHSH and CDR2 LQKENI. As for this clone: Its specificity is unknown.

The origin of this receptor is a human donor who received an intestinal transplant. V is TRBV18 and J is TRBJ2-3; D gene unclear. This specimen was unstimulated CD4+ T cells sorted from spleen or lymph node cells, taken before intestinal transplant. DNA of the CDR3: TGTGCCAGCTCACCATTGGGAACGGACCTCACAGATACGCAGTATTTT. This translates into CASSPLGTDLTDTQYF. The full variable domain, rest sourced from reference TRBV18 and TRBJ2-3, is NAGVMQNPRHLVRRRGQEARLRCSPMKGHSHVYWYRQLPEEGLKFMVYLQKENIIDESGMPKERFSAEFPKEGPSILRIQQVVRGDSAAYFCASSPLGTDLTDTQYFGPGTRLTVL.